The 11 T cell receptor beta chains presented below share a single source sample, sequenced in a study of T cell changes during pregnancy in multiple sclerosis. Only in-frame clones appear in the TCRdb table, and some are missing; sequencing was by immunoSEQ multiplex PCR. This table has under 40,000 clones, around nine tenths appearing once. The source was CD4+ T cells from peripheral blood mononuclear cells, collected in the third trimester of pregnancy. The source of these receptors is a female donor in good health, enrolled as a control in a pregnancy study.

This chain links TRBV6-5 with TRBJ2-7; D might be TRBD1 (6 bases). The V end was cut by 6 bases, the J end by 0 bases, with 15 bases between. Per germline, CDR1 MNHEY and CDR2 SVGAGI. This CDR3 region has 15 residues. The CDR3 region is CASSITGTSSYEQYF. CDR3 nucleotides: TGTGCCAGCAGCATAACCGGGACATCCTCCTACGAGCAGTACTTC.

J is TRBJ2-5 and V is TRBV10-3, with 7 nucleotides matching TRBD1. V shed 8 bases, J shed 2 bases, and the junction held 2 bases outside the gene matches. CDR3 length: 12 residues. Germline lookup yields CDR1 ENHRY and CDR2 SYGVKD. The chain's CDR3 is CAIGGQQETQYF. For the CDR3, the DNA is TGTGCCATCGGGGGACAGCAAGAGACCCAGTACTTC.

The chain has TRBV19 and TRBJ1-5; 8 bases align to TRBD1. V lost 5 bases and J lost 0; bases outside the gene matches: 6. The germline CDR1 and CDR2 sequences are LNHDA and SQIVND (reference sequence). The CDR3 contains 16 residues. CDR3 loop: CASSPRTGISNQPQHF. CDR3 bases: TGTGCCAGTAGTCCTAGGACAGGGATTAGCAATCAGCCCCAGCATTTT.

The rearrangement joins TRBV30 to TRBJ2-3; 10 bases map to TRBD2. V shed 1 base and J 6 bases; nucleotides not matched to a gene: 10. From germline, CDR1 is GTSNPN and CDR2 SVGIG (reference sequence). The CDR3 is 16 residues long. The CDR3 DNA is TGTGCCTGGAGTGCCCGTCTAGCGGGAGATTGGGATACGCAGTATTTT. It encodes CAWSARLAGDWDTQYF.

The chain employs TRBV7-2 and TRBJ1-1, with a possible D match to TRBD1 (5 bases). Germline V gives CDR1 SGHTA, CDR2 FQGNSA. V gave up 1 base and J gave up 5 bases, with 11 bases separating them. This CDR3 contains 14 residues. CDR3 coding DNA: TGTGCCAGCAGCTTAGGGGGGGGGTGGACTGAAGCTTTCTTT. The encoded protein is CASSLGGGWTEAFF.

The chain is built from TRBV7-8 and TRBJ2-6, with D unclear. The germline V gene has CDR1 SGHVS and CDR2 FQNEAQ. The V end was cut by 2 bases, the J end by 4 bases, with 9 bases between. This CDR3 comprises 15 residues. The CDR3 DNA reads as TGTGCCAGCAGCTTACGGGTTTGGGGGGCCAACGTCCTGACTTTC. Translated: CASSLRVWGANVLTF.

This chain joins TRBV19 and TRBJ1-5; 7 bases are a match to TRBD1. The CDR3 has 14 amino acids. Germline trimming cut 5 bases from V and 6 bases from J; bases unmatched to any gene: 7. Looked up from germline, CDR1 is LNHDA and CDR2 is SQIVND (reference sequence). CDR3 bases: TGTGCCAGTAGTCCACGACAGGGCGGTCAGCCCCAGCATTTT. This gives the protein CASSPRQGGQPQHF. The entire variable domain, with the rest obtained from reference TRBV19 and TRBJ1-5, is as follows: DGGITQSPKYLFRKEGQNVTLSCEQNLNHDAMYWYRQDPGQGLRLIYYSQIVNDFQKGDIAEGYSVSREKKESFPLTVTSAQKNPTAFYLCASSPRQGGQPQHFGDGTRLSIL.

J is TRBJ1-1 and V is TRBV29-1; tentatively, D is TRBD1 (5 bases). CDR3 length equals 18 residues. CDR1 and CDR2 (germline): SQVTM, ANQGSEA. The V end was cut by 5 bases, the J end by 0 bases, with 25 bases between. The CDR3 here is CSVPHHEGTGLMNTEAFF. The CDR3 nucleotides are TGCAGCGTTCCCCATCACGAGGGGACTGGCCTGATGAACACTGAAGCTTTCTTT.

The J gene is TRBJ2-7, the V gene TRBV28, with 7 bases lining up with TRBD2. The CDR3 runs 18 residues. The ends lost 7 bases at V and 3 bases at J; junction bases unmatched: 21. Looked up from germline, CDR1 is MDHEN and CDR2 is SYDVKM. CDR3 amino acids: CASIGVSIGAGVIYEQYF. DNA of the CDR3: TGTGCCAGCATTGGAGTTTCCATCGGCGCGGGAGTTATCTACGAGCAGTACTTC.

The genes are TRBV30 and TRBJ2-5; TRBD2 aligns across 11 bases. Per germline, CDR1 GTSNPN and CDR2 SVGIG (reference sequence). This CDR3 is 14 amino acids long. The CDR3 DNA reads TGTGCAGGTCGACTAGCGGGGCCCCAAGAGACCCAGTACTTC. Translation gives CAGRLAGPQETQYF.

The chain uses TRBV19 and TRBJ1-5; 9 nucleotides agree with TRBD1. Trimming removed 9 bases from V and 4 bases from J; junction bases left unmatched: 16. The CDR3 has 17 residues. Germline V gene lookup returns CDR1 LNHDA and CDR2 SQIVND (reference sequence). Here the CDR3 reads CASRTIAGDRDNQPQHF. The CDR3 coding sequence is TGTGCCAGCAGAACCATAGCAGGGGACAGGGATAATCAGCCCCAGCATTTT.